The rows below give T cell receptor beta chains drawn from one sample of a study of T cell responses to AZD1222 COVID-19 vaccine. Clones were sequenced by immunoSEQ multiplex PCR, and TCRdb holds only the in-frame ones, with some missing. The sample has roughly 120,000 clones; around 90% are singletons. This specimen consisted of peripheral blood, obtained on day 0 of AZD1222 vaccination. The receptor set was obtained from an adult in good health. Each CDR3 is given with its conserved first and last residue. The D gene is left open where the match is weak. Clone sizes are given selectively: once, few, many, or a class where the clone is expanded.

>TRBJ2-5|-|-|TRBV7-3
TGTGCCAGCAGCTTAGTCGGGGAGACCCAGTACTTC
CASSLVGETQYF
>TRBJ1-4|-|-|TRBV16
TGTGCCAGCACCGACCGGGGTGCAACTAATGAAAAACTGTTTTTT
CASTDRGATNEKLFF
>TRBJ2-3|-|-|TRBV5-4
TGTGCCAGCAGCTTGGTGGGGGAGGTAGATACGCAGTATTTT
CASSLVGEVDTQYF
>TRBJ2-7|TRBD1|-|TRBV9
TGTGCCAGCAGCGTTTCCGGGACAGTTTGGACCGAGCAGTACTTC
CASSVSGTVWTEQYF
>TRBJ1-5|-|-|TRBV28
TGTGCCAGCAGCACGGCCGTGGGGCCGAATCAGCCCCAGCATTTT
CASSTAVGPNQPQHF
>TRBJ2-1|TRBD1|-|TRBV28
TGTGCCAGCAGTTTCCCGGGACAGAGGGTCAATGAGCAGTTCTTC
CASSFPGQRVNEQFF
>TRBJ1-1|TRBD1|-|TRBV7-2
TGTGCCAGCAGCCAACCACAGGGGACGGGCACTGAAGCTTTCTTT
CASSQPQGTGTEAFF
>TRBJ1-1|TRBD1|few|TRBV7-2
TGTGCCAGCAGCTTATCCGGGACAGGGACTGAAGCTTTCTTT
CASSLSGTGTEAFF
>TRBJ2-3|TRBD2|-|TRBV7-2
TGTGCCAGCAGCTTTGCCCTCGGGGAGGGGTCCGATACGCAGTATTTT
CASSFALGEGSDTQYF
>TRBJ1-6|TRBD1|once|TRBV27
TGTGCCAGCAGTTTAGCGGGACAGGGTGGTTCACCCCTCCACTTT
CASSLAGQGGSPLHF
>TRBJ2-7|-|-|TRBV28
TGTGCCAGCAGTTTGTCATGGGGGCCCTCCGAGCAGTACTTC
CASSLSWGPSEQYF
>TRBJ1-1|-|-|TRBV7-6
TGTGCCAGCTCATCAGGGGTCGGGAACACTGAAGCTTTCTTT
CASSSGVGNTEAFF
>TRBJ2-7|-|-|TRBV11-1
TGTGCCAGCAGCTCAGAGCGGACCTACGAGCAGTACTTC
CASSSERTYEQYF
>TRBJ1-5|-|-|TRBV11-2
TGTGCCAGCACCTTAACCGGGGATAGCAATCAGCCCCAGCATTTT
CASTLTGDSNQPQHF
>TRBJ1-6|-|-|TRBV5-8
TGTGCCAGCAGCTTTAATGGGGGCACGGGGAATTCACCCCTCCACTTT
CASSFNGGTGNSPLHF
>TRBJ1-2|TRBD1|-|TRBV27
TGTGCCAGCAGTTTCACCGGACAGGGGGGAGGCTACACCTTC
CASSFTGQGGGYTF
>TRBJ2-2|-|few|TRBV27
TGTGCCAGCAGTTTATCGGCGACCGGGGAGCTGTTTTTT
CASSLSATGELFF
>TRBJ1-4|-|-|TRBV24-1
TGTGCCACCAGTGGCGGCAGGGTAGTTGAAAAACTGTTTTTT
CATSGGRVVEKLFF
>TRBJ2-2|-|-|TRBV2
TGTGCCAGCAGTGAAAACCGGGTCACCGGGGAGCTGTTTTTT
CASSENRVTGELFF
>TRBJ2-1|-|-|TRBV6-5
TGTGCCAGCAGGGCGGGACAGTCCTACAATGAGCAGTTCTTC
CASRAGQSYNEQFF
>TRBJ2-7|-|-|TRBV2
TGTGCCAGCAGTGAATGGGACCAGAGCTCCTACGAGCAGTACTTC
CASSEWDQSSYEQYF
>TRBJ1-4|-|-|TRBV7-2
TGTGCCAGCAGCTTAGTATTGAGTGCAACTAATGAAAAACTGTTTTTT
CASSLVLSATNEKLFF
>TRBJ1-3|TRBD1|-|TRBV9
TGTGCCAGCAGCGCCCAAACAGGGGGCTTCGGAAACACCATATATTTT
CASSAQTGGFGNTIYF
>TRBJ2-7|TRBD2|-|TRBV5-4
TGTGCCAGCAGCTCCCCGGGACTAGCGGGGGGGCCCTACAACGAGCAGTACTTC
CASSSPGLAGGPYNEQYF
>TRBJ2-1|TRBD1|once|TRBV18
TGTGCCAGCTCACTGCGGACAGGACCCTCGGGGAATGAGCAGTTCTTC
CASSLRTGPSGNEQFF
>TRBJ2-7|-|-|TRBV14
TGTGCCAGCAGCCAAGATCACACGGGGAACTACGAGCAGTACTTC
CASSQDHTGNYEQYF